The 20 T cell receptor beta chains given below trace back to one sample, sequenced in a study of post-analysis software for immune sequencing data. What these receptors recognize is not known. Regarding the study as a whole: Patients used five TRBV segments, including TRBV5-6, TRBV5-1 and TRBV20-1, more often than controls.

Each TCR beta cDNA library carried unique molecular identifiers. TCRdb re-analysed the PCR reads in MiXCR, keeping a single row per CDR3 protein. Found here are roughly 800,000 distinct CDR3 sequences, approximately 30% of them singletons; the top ten hold 0.55% to 0.65%. Sequenced material: blood. These receptors originate from a girl under 18 with multiple sclerosis.

This clonotype was picked up a small number of times. The chain couples TRBV20-1 to TRBJ2-1; 9 bases are shared with TRBD1. V shed 5 bases and J 2 bases; nucleotides not matched to a gene: 13. Germline CDR1 reads DFQATT; CDR2 reads SNEGSKA (reference sequence). This CDR3 is built from 17 residues. CDR3 sequence reads: CSAVPGQGLPPYNEQFF. As DNA, the CDR3 is TGCAGTGCTGTCCCGGGACAGGGTTTACCGCCCTACAATGAGCAGTTCTTC.

This clonotype has more than one count but fewer than ten. V is TRBV7-2 and J is TRBJ2-1; D is unresolved. Germline loops: CDR1 SGHTA, CDR2 FQGNSA. This CDR3 has 13 amino acids. V was pared by 5 bases and J by 6 bases, with 11 bases between. The CDR3 loop reads CASSHGPPNEQFF. The CDR3 region has the DNA TGTGCCAGCAGCCACGGGCCACCCAATGAGCAGTTCTTC.

Ten or more counts support this clonotype. This sequence joins TRBV29-1 and TRBJ2-3; no firm D call. CDR1 SQVTM and CDR2 ANQGSEA come from the germline V gene. The CDR3 runs to 14 residues. The V end was cut by 7 bases, the J end by 7 bases, with 21 bases between. CDR3 sequence reads: CSAVPGQVRNTQYF. The CDR3 nucleotides read TGCAGCGCCGTCCCGGGCCAGGTTAGAAATACGCAGTATTTT.

This clonotype was counted between two and nine times. The chain employs TRBV4-3 and TRBJ2-3, with no clear D. The germline V gene has CDR1 LGHNA and CDR2 YSLEER. The CDR3 consists of 13 residues. V lost 0 bases, J lost 6 bases, and 7 bases lay in between. For the CDR3, the DNA is TGCGCCAGCAGCCAAGATGAGGTGGATACGCAGTATTTT. It codes for CASSQDEVDTQYF.

This clonotype was found many times. CDR3 DNA sequence: TGTGCCACCAGCAGAGCTCGCTCCTACAATGAGCAGTTCTTC. Protein product: CATSRARSYNEQFF. The chain combines TRBV15 with TRBJ2-1; D is undetermined. In germline, CDR1 is LNHNV, CDR2 YYDKDF (reference sequence). The CDR3 extends over 14 amino acids. The ends were cut back, 1 base at V and 0 bases at J, with 4 bases in the middle.

The chain employs TRBV28 and TRBJ2-4; 7 bases are a match to TRBD2. J was trimmed by 13 bases and V by 5 bases; bases with no gene match: 8. Looked up from germline, CDR1 is MDHEN and CDR2 is SYDVKM. The CDR3 is 12 amino acids. This CDR3 reads CASSTFFSGQYF. The DNA of the CDR3 is TGTGCCAGCAGTACCTTCTTTAGCGGGCAGTACTTC.

The chain has TRBV7-9 and TRBJ2-3, with 7 nucleotides matching TRBD1. Per germline, CDR1 SEHNR and CDR2 FQNEAQ (reference sequence). V was pared by 2 bases and J by 2 bases, with 16 bases of the junction left unmatched. This CDR3 region has 19 residues. The CDR3 reads CASSLLNLVRDRHTDTQYF. CDR3 DNA sequence: TGTGCCAGCAGCTTATTGAACCTCGTTAGGGACAGACACACAGATACGCAGTATTTT.

The chain is built from TRBV9 and TRBJ2-7, with 8 positions matching TRBD1. This CDR3 contains 15 residues. Germline V gene data show CDR1 as SGDLS and CDR2 as YYNGEE. With V trimmed by 0 bases and J by 0 bases, 2 bases remained unmatched. CDR3 nucleotide sequence: TGTGCCAGCAGCGTAGGGACAGGGAGCTCCTACGAGCAGTACTTC. Translating it yields CASSVGTGSSYEQYF.

This clonotype was seen just once. A much larger clone differs from this one at a single base, so this may be a read error. The chain links TRBV2 to TRBJ2-3; D is perhaps TRBD1 (5 bases). The CDR3 is 13 amino acids. The germline V gene has CDR1 SNHLY and CDR2 FYNNEI. The DNA of the CDR3 is TGTGTCAGAGCCCTGACAGTCACAGATACGCAGTATTTT. It translates to CVRALTVTDTQYF.

The CDR3 is CASSYSRRGPQNTEAFF. CDR3 bases: TGTGCCAGCAGTTATAGTCGGAGGGGGCCCCAGAACACTGAAGCTTTCTTT. The V call is TRBV6-5, the J call TRBJ1-1; TRBD1 agrees at 7 bases. Per germline, CDR1 MNHEY and CDR2 SVGAGI. This CDR3 has 17 residues. V lost 3 bases, J lost 1 base, and 11 bases stayed unmatched.

Worth noting for this clonotype: The junction differs from germline at one of its ends, possibly a read error. V gene TRBV5-6 combines with J gene TRBJ2-1, with 8 bases matching TRBD1. This CDR3 is 17 amino acids long. Germline V gene lookup returns CDR1 SGHDT and CDR2 YYEEEE. DNA for the CDR3: TGTGCCAACAGCTTCGCCACCCGGGACAGGAATTACAATGAGCAGTTCTTC. Encoded protein: CANSFATRDRNYNEQFF.

This clonotype has only a few counts. The chain employs TRBV7-2 and TRBJ2-7; 7 nucleotides agree with TRBD2. J was trimmed by 6 bases and V by 2 bases; bases with no gene match: 19. CDR3 length: 18 residues. Germline values: CDR1 SGHTA, CDR2 FQGNSA. This CDR3 is CASSLSLAVREGISEQYF. For the CDR3, the DNA is TGTGCCAGCAGCTTATCTTTAGCAGTGAGGGAGGGCATCTCCGAGCAGTACTTC.

The V call is TRBV20-1, the J call TRBJ2-1, with 11 bases lining up with TRBD2. V lost 2 bases, J lost 9 bases, and 9 bases stayed unmatched. Per the germline V gene, CDR1 is DFQATT and CDR2 is SNEGSKA (reference sequence). The CDR3 spans 15 residues. The CDR3 here is CSARYPSGGLSEQFF. The CDR3, as DNA: TGCAGTGCTAGATACCCTAGCGGGGGGCTCAGTGAGCAGTTCTTC.

J is TRBJ2-2 and V is TRBV3-1; D remains unclear. Germline V CDR1 and CDR2: LGHDT, YNNKEL (reference sequence). The CDR3 sequence is 12 residues long. V was cut by 3 bases and J by 3 bases, with 2 bases left in between. CDR3 amino acids: CASSHHTGELFF. For the CDR3, the DNA is TGTGCCAGCAGCCACCACACCGGGGAGCTGTTTTTT.

The chain recombines TRBV2 with TRBJ2-1; D is unresolved. The CDR3 has 13 residues. From germline, CDR1 is SNHLY and CDR2 FYNNEI. The V end lost 8 bases, the J end lost 2 bases, and 10 bases lay between the germline ends. In DNA, the CDR3 is TGTGCCAGCCCTGGAGTCGCCTACAATGAGCAGTTCTTC. Its protein product is CASPGVAYNEQFF.

The chain is built from TRBV28 and TRBJ1-4; a possible D gene is TRBD1 (6 bases). The CDR3 loop spans 14 amino acids. Trimming took 6 bases from V and 8 from J, leaving 16 bases between them. The germline gives CDR1 MDHEN, CDR2 SYDVKM. This CDR3 is CASSPGGPREKLFF. CDR3 nucleotide sequence: TGTGCCAGCAGCCCCGGGGGGCCCCGGGAAAAACTGTTTTTT.

This clonotype was observed a handful of times. V is TRBV9 and J is TRBJ2-1, with a possible D match to TRBD2 (6 bases). V lost 3 bases and J lost 0, with 10 bases in between. The germline V gene encodes CDR1 SGDLS and CDR2 YYNGEE. The CDR3 is 15 amino acids. CDR3 nucleotide sequence: TGTGCCAGCAGCGAAGAGGACTACTCCTACAATGAGCAGTTCTTC. It is translated as CASSEEDYSYNEQFF.

This clonotype was seen a few times. This rearrangement joins TRBV5-1 to TRBJ1-2; 8 positions match TRBD1. Germline trimming cut 0 bases from V and 7 bases from J; bases unmatched to any gene: 8. Germline CDR1 reads SGHRS; CDR2 reads YFSETQ. The CDR3 runs 15 residues. CDR3 DNA: TGCGCCAGCAGCTTGGCCCAGCAGGGGGCAGGTGGCTACACCTTC. Translation: CASSLAQQGAGGYTF.

This clonotype was seen more than once but under ten times. The chain uses TRBV9 and TRBJ1-5, with D perhaps matching TRBD1 (5 bases). CDR3 size: 16 residues. V was shortened by 3 bases and J by 0 bases, with 13 bases between the two germline ends. From germline, CDR1 is SGDLS and CDR2 YYNGEE. Written as DNA, the CDR3 is TGTGCCAGCAGCGCCGGGGGAGGTAATAGCAATCAGCCCCAGCATTTT. It specifies CASSAGGGNSNQPQHF.

The CDR3 is CASIAALRGNYGYTF. DNA of the CDR3: TGTGCCAGCATCGCCGCACTGCGGGGTAACTATGGCTACACCTTC. The chain recombines TRBV28 with TRBJ1-2; D unresolved. The CDR3 sequence is 15 residues long. Germline CDR1 and CDR2: MDHEN and SYDVKM. Trimming took off 7 bases at V and 1 base at J, with 16 bases between the two ends.